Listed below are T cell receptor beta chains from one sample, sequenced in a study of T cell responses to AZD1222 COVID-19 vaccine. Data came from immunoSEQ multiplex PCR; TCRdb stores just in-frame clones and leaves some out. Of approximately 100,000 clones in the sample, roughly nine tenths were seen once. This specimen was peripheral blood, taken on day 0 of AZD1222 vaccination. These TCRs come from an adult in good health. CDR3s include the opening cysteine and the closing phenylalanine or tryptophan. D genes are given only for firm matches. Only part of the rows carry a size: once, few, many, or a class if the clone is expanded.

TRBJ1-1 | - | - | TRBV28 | TGTGCCAGCAGCCCGATTATGGAGAGGGGTACTGAAGCTTTCTTT | CASSPIMERGTEAFF
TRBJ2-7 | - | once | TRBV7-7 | TGTGCCAGCAGCCGGGGTCGGGACGGAGAGCAGTACTTC | CASSRGRDGEQYF
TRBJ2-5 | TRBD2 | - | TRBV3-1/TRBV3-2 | TGTGCCAGCAGCTACATACTAGCGGCCCAAGAGACCCAGTACTTC | CASSYILAAQETQYF
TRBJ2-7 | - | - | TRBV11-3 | TGTGCCAGCAGCACCCGGGACGGGGTCTACGAGCAGTACTTC | CASSTRDGVYEQYF
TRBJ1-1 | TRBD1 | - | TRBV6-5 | TGTGCCAGCATCCGGCTGGGACAGGGGGCCTCTGAAGCTTTCTTT | CASIRLGQGASEAFF
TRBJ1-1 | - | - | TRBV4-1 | TGCGCCAGCAGCCAGGGGATAAGTGAAGCTTTCTTT | CASSQGISEAFF
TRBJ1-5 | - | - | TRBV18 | TGTGCCAGCTCACCGATGGACGGGTTTAATCAGCCCCAGCATTTT | CASSPMDGFNQPQHF
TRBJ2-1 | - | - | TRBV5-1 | TGCGCCAGCAGCCAAAGACAGATTCGCTCCTACAATGAGCAGTTCTTC | CASSQRQIRSYNEQFF
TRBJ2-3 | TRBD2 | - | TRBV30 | TGTGCCTGGAGTTTGTTAGCGGGGGACACAGATACGCAGTATTTT | CAWSLLAGDTDTQYF
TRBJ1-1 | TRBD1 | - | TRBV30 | TGTGCCTGGAGTGTCCAGGGGGCAACTGAAGCTTTCTTT | CAWSVQGATEAFF
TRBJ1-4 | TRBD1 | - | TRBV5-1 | TGCGCCAGCAGCTTGCCGGGACAGGGGGCGTTAAAACTGTTTTTT | CASSLPGQGALKLFF
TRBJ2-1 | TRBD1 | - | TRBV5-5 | TGTGCCAGCAGCCCCAGGACAGGGGATGATGAGCAGTTCTTC | CASSPRTGDDEQFF
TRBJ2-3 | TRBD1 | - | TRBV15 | TGTGCCACCAGCAGAGGGGGACAGGGCACAGATACGCAGTATTTT | CATSRGGQGTDTQYF
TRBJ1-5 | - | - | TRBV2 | TGTGCCAGCAGTGAGGAGCGGGCCGAATATAGCAATCAGCCCCAGCATTTT | CASSEERAEYSNQPQHF
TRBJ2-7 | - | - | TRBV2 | TGTGCCAGCAGTGAAGCGCTGGCCCAGCAGTACTTC | CASSEALAQQYF
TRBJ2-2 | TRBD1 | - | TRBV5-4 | TGTGCCAGCAGCCAGGACAGGTACGCCGGGGAGCTGTTTTTT | CASSQDRYAGELFF
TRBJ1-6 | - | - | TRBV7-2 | TGTGCCAGCAGCTTAGCAGCAGGCGGGAATTCACCCCTCCACTTT | CASSLAAGGNSPLHF
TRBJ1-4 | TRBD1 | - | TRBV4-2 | TGTGCCAGCAGCCATACCTTAACCGGGACAGGGGGCGAGGGTGAAAAACTGTTTTTT | CASSHTLTGTGGEGEKLFF
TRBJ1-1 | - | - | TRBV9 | TGTGCCAGCAGCGTAACGAACGAGATGAGGGGTATGAACACTGAAGCTTTCTTT | CASSVTNEMRGMNTEAFF
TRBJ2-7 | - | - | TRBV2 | TGTGCCAGCAGGGTAGCGGAGCTAGGAATGTACGAGCAGTACTTC | CASRVAELGMYEQYF
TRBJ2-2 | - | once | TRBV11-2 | TGTGCCAGCAGGTCCGGGGAGCTGTTTTTT | CASRSGELFF
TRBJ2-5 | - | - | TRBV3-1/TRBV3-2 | TGTGCCAGCAGCCAAGATCCGGGGCCCGAAGAGACCCAGTACTTC | CASSQDPGPEETQYF
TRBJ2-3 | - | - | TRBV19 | TGTGCCAGTAGTATTTCCTACACAGATACGCAGTATTTT | CASSISYTDTQYF
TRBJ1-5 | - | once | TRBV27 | TGTGCCAGCAGTTTATCGGCAGGGAACAATCAGCCCCAGCATTTT | CASSLSAGNNQPQHF
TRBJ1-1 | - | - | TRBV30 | TGTGCCTGGAGGTGGACAGAGAACACTGAAGCTTTCTTT | CAWRWTENTEAFF
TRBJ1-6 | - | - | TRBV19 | TGTGCCAGTCGAAGGGGGTATAATTCACCCCTCCACTTT | CASRRGYNSPLHF
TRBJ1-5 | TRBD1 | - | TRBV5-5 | TGTGCCAGCAGCCGGGGGACAGGTCAAGGCAATCAGCCCCAGCATTTT | CASSRGTGQGNQPQHF
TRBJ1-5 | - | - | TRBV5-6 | TGTGCCAGCAGCTTGGCCGGGGGAGGCAATCAGCCCCAGCATTTT | CASSLAGGGNQPQHF
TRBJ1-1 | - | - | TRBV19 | TGTGCCAGTAGCGAAGTGACAGACACTGAAGCTTTCTTT | CASSEVTDTEAFF
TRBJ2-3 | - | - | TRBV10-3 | TGTGCCATCAATCCGAAGGGTCCGGGGGACACAGATACGCAGTATTTT | CAINPKGPGDTDTQYF
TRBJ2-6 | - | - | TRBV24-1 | TGTGCCACCGCCGACCGGAGGTCTGGGGCCAACGTCCTGACTTTC | CATADRRSGANVLTF
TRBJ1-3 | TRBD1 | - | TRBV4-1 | TGCGCCAGCAGCCCCAGACAGGGAAACTCTGGAAACACCATATATTTT | CASSPRQGNSGNTIYF
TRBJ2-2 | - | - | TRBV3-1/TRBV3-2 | TGTGCCAGCAACTACGGTTCCGGGGAGCTGTTTTTT | CASNYGSGELFF
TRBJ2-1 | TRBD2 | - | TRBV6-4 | TGTGCCAGCAGTCACGGACTAGCGGGGGTTGCCTACAATGAGCAGTTCTTC | CASSHGLAGVAYNEQFF
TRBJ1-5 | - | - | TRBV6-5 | TGTGCCAGCAGCCTCTATGCGGTGTGGCATTTT | CASSLYAVWHF
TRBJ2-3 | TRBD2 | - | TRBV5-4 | TGTGCCAGCAGCTTGTGGGAGCGGGGGGGCCGACCAGATACGCAGTATTTT | CASSLWERGGRPDTQYF
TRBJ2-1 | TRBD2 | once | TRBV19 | TGTGCCAGTAGTATAGCCAGCGGGGGGGACGGGGATGAGCAGTTCTTC | CASSIASGGDGDEQFF
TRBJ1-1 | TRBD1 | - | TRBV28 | TGTGCCAGCAGCTCCTGGGACAGCCAGAACACTGAAGCTTTCTTT | CASSSWDSQNTEAFF
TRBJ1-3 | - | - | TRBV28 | TGTGCCAGCAGTTTGGCTGGAAACACCATATATTTT | CASSLAGNTIYF
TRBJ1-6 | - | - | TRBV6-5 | TGTGCCAGCAGCCCGACCTGGGATAATTCACCCCTCCACTTT | CASSPTWDNSPLHF
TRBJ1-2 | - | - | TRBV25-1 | TGTGCCAGCAGTCCACGTGGGGAGGCTTATGGCTACACCTTC | CASSPRGEAYGYTF
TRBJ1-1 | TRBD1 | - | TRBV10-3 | TGTGCCATAGCTCCGGGACAGGGGTCGCCTGAAGCTTTCTTT | CAIAPGQGSPEAFF
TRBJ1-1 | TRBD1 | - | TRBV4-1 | TGCGCCAGCAGCCAAGGACAGGGGTCGAACACTGAAGCTTTCTTT | CASSQGQGSNTEAFF
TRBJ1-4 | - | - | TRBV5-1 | TGCGCCAGCAGCACTACAGGGAACACTGAAAAACTGTTTTTT | CASSTTGNTEKLFF
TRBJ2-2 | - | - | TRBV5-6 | TGTGCCAGCAGCTTCCCAGGACCATACCCCGGGGAGCTGTTTTTT | CASSFPGPYPGELFF
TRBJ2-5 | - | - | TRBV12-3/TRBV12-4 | TGTGCCAGCAGTTCCCAAGAGACCCAGTACTTC | CASSSQETQYF